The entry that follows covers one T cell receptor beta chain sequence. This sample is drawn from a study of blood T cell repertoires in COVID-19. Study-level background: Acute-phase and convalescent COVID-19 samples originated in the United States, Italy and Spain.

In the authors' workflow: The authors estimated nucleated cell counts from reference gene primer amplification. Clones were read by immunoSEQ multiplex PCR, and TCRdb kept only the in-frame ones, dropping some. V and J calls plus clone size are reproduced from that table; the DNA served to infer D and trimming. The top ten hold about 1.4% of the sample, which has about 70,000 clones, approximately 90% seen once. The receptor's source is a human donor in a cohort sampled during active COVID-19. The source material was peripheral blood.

CDR3 nucleotide sequence: TGTGCCAGCTGCCCGGACAGATACTACGAGCAGTACTTC. Translated, it gives CASCPDRYYEQYF. The genes are TRBV28 and TRBJ2-7, with a tentative D call TRBD1 (6 bases). CDR1 and CDR2 from the germline V gene are MDHEN and SYDVKM. V was cut by 8 bases and J by 3 bases, with 14 bases left in between. The CDR3 is 13 amino acids.